This entry lists 21 T cell receptor beta chains sequenced from one sample in a study of blood T cells in healthy people across ages. Using a J-beta primer mix together with a sample-barcoded 5' primer, a second PCR was run for 7 to 11 cycles. TCRdb used MiXCR to reprocess the 5' RACE reads, holding one entry per CDR3 protein. The sample has some 1 million distinct CDR3 sequences; 45% are singletons. Sequencing was carried out using blood. The receptors stem from a woman aged 60-75 years in good health.

The chain couples TRBV18 to TRBJ2-5; D is perhaps TRBD2 (6 bases). This CDR3 spans 13 amino acids. CDR1 and CDR2 (germline): KGHSH, LQKENI. V lost 5 bases, J lost 4 bases, and 11 bases lay in between. The DNA of the CDR3 is TGTGCCAGCTCAGACCGACTAGTAGAGACCCAGTACTTC. Its protein product is CASSDRLVETQYF.

A remark on this clonotype: An end of the junction does not agree with germline; a read error may underlie this. Here the CDR3 reads CASSFSGRADQNELFF. The DNA of the CDR3 is TGCGCCAGCAGCTTTAGCGGGAGGGCCGACCAAAATGAGCTGTTCTTC. This sequence joins TRBV5-1 and TRBJ2-1; 11 bases fit TRBD2. CDR1 and CDR2 from the germline V gene are SGHRS and YFSETQ. CDR3 length equals 16 residues.

This clonotype was detected only a few times. V is TRBV2 and J is TRBJ2-5, with 7 bases lining up with TRBD1. The J call could be wrong; TRBJ2-7 is a better fit for the DNA end. The length of the CDR3 is 13 residues. Germline V lookup: CDR1 SNHLY, CDR2 FYNNEI. CDR3: CASMTGRAYEQYF. The CDR3 nucleotides are TGTGCCAGCATGACAGGGAGAGCGTACGAGCAGTACTTC.

The gene calls are TRBV2 and TRBJ2-7; 8 bases are a match to TRBD2. J was trimmed by 7 bases and V by 1 base; bases with no gene match: 12. In germline, CDR1 is SNHLY, CDR2 FYNNEI. The CDR3 loop spans 16 amino acids. DNA for the CDR3: TGTGCCAGCAGTGAAGGGTTAGCGGGAAAGATCTATGAGCAGTACTTC. Residues: CASSEGLAGKIYEQYF.

V and J are TRBV6-5 and TRBJ2-3; D gene uncertain. Germline CDR1 reads MNHEY; CDR2 reads SVGAGI. The length of the CDR3 is 15 residues. Trimming stripped 2 bases from V and 0 bases from J, with 9 bases between. The CDR3 is CASSYGWRSTDTQYF. CDR3 bases: TGTGCCAGCAGTTACGGGTGGCGCAGCACAGATACGCAGTATTTT.

A remark on this clonotype: At one end, the junction sequence differs from germline, possibly due to a read error. This chain links TRBV2 with TRBJ2-7, with a tentative D call TRBD2 (5 bases). Germline V CDR1 and CDR2: SNHLY, FYNNEI. The CDR3 is 14 residues long. Written as DNA, the CDR3 is TGTGCCGGCAGAGCCGGGATCAGGAGTTGTGGGCAGTACTTC. Translating gives CAGRAGIRSCGQYF. The full variable domain, its missing parts supplied by reference TRBV2 and TRBJ2-7, is EPEVTQTPSHQVTQMGQEVILRCVPISNHLYFYWYRQILGQKVEFLVSFYNNEISEKSEIFDDQFSVERPDGSNFTLKIRSTKLEDSAMYFCAGRAGIRSCGQYFGPGTRLTVT.

As concerns this clonotype: Compared with germline, one end of the junction differs, possibly owing to a read error. The chain employs TRBV3-1 and TRBJ2-4; D is ambiguous. Germline CDR1 reads LGHDT; CDR2 reads YNNKEL (reference sequence). The CDR3 sequence is 15 residues long. The CDR3 protein is CASSHGGIAKDIQYF. In DNA, the CDR3 is TGTGCCAGCAGCCATGGCGGAATAGCCAAAGACATTCAGTACTTC.

The chain has TRBV19 and TRBJ1-6, with 8 bases identical to TRBD1. With V trimmed by 6 bases and J by 3 bases, 1 base remained unmatched. CDR3 length: 14 amino acids. Germline assignment: CDR1 LNHDA and CDR2 SQIVND (reference sequence). The CDR3 DNA is TGTGCCAGTAGGGGACAGGTCTATAATTCACCCCTCCACTTT. This translates into CASRGQVYNSPLHF.

This clonotype was counted once. The rearrangement joins TRBV12-5 to TRBJ2-7, with TRBD2 identical over 15 bases. Near its end, the DNA agrees better with TRBJ2-5, so the J call may be wrong. The V gene's germline CDR1 is LGHNT and CDR2 FRNRAP. The CDR3 has 17 residues. The CDR3 nucleotides read TGTGCTAGTGGTTTCGAGGGACTAGCGGGAGGAACTGAGACCCAGTACTTC. It encodes CASGFEGLAGGTETQYF.

This chain links TRBV28 with TRBJ2-3, with no clear D. Germline V CDR1 and CDR2: MDHEN, SYDVKM. The CDR3 is 14 residues long. V was clipped by 6 bases and J by 4 bases, with 14 bases between them. The CDR3 nucleotides are TGTGCCAGCAGCCCGGTTGGAAGGCCAGATACGCAGTATTTT. Translation gives CASSPVGRPDTQYF.

V and J are TRBV7-6 and TRBJ2-4, with TRBD2 matching over 10 bases. The V segment lost 4 bases and the J segment 13 bases; nucleotides outside the gene matches: 13. The CDR3 is made up of 15 amino acids. Germline V gives CDR1 SGHVS, CDR2 FNYEAQ. Here the CDR3 DNA reads TGTGCCAGCAGCTCCTCCCCGGGACTAGCGAGGGAGCAGTACTTC. It specifies CASSSSPGLAREQYF.

This clonotype was picked up a small number of times. This chain uses TRBV12-3 or TRBV12-4 with TRBJ2-4; TRBD2 matches 8 bases. The DNA end favors TRBJ2-7, so the J call may be wrong. The CDR3 is 18 amino acids. In DNA, the CDR3 is TGTGCCAGCAGTTTATTGGCCCCGGGGACTAGTGAACCCGACGAGCAGTACTTC. It encodes CASSLLAPGTSEPDEQYF.

The genes are TRBV7-8 and TRBJ2-7, with TRBD1 matching over 9 bases. With 1 base clipped from V and 5 bases from J, the junction kept 6 bases outside the gene matches. The CDR3 contains 15 residues. The V gene's germline CDR1 is SGHVS and CDR2 FQNEAQ. In nucleotides, the CDR3 is TGTGCCAGCAGCTTAGGGACAGGGGCTTCCCACGAGCAGTACTTC. Translation gives CASSLGTGASHEQYF.

This clonotype was seen just once. DNA for the CDR3: TGTGCCAGCAGTTCCTACGGTGGTAGCGGGAGCGCAGATACGCAGTATTTT. It yields the protein CASSSYGGSGSADTQYF. The V call is TRBV6-5, the J call TRBJ2-3; 9 bases match TRBD2. The V and J ends lost 4 bases and 4 bases, in that order; junction bases with no gene match: 12. The CDR3 is 17 residues long. The germline V gene encodes CDR1 MNHEY and CDR2 SVGAGI.

The CDR3 DNA follows: TGTGCCAGCAGCTTAGAATCGGCACCGGGTGGTACTTACAATGAGCAGTTCTTC. Translated, it gives CASSLESAPGGTYNEQFF. The V gene is TRBV7-6, the J gene TRBJ2-1, with D uncertain. With 1 base removed from V and 4 bases from J, the gap between germline ends came to 20 bases. The CDR3 loop spans 18 amino acids. The V gene's germline CDR1 is SGHVS and CDR2 FNYEAQ.

On this clonotype itself: A much larger clone lies a single base off, so this may be a read error. This rearrangement joins TRBV28 to TRBJ2-7; no firm D call. Germline-derived CDR1 and CDR2 are MDHEN and SYDVKM. The CDR3 length is 12 residues. V lost 3 bases and J 7 bases, leaving 10 bases between the germline ends. This CDR3 is CASSFNYNEQYF. The CDR3 region has the DNA TGTGCCAGCAGTTTTAATTACAATGAGCAGTACTTC.

The genes are TRBV6-6 and TRBJ2-1, with D uncertain. The CDR3 is 13 amino acids. The germline V gene encodes CDR1 MNHNY and CDR2 SVGAGI (reference sequence). V lost 5 bases to trimming and J lost 0 bases, with 5 bases between them. The CDR3 coding sequence is TGTGCCAGCAGTATAGTCTCCTACAATGAGCAGTTCTTC. This encodes CASSIVSYNEQFF.

In regard to this clonotype: A junction end diverges from the germline sequence, so it may reflect a read error. The chain joins TRBV11-2 to TRBJ2-1; D gene unclear. The germline CDR1 and CDR2 sequences are SGHAT and FQNNGV. CDR3 length: 18 residues. The chain's CDR3 is CACSLGPNGLSSYNEQFF. In DNA form, the CDR3 reads TGTGCCTGCAGCTTAGGACCGAACGGTCTTTCCTCCTACAATGAGCAGTTCTTC. The full variable domain, its missing parts supplied by reference TRBV11-2 and TRBJ2-1, is EAGVAQSPRYKIIEKRQSVAFWCNPISGHATLYWYQQILGQGPKLLIQFQNNGVVDDSQLPKDRFSAERLKGVDSTLKIQPAKLEDSAVYLCACSLGPNGLSSYNEQFFGPGTRLTVL.

Concerning this clonotype itself: A much larger clone lies a single base off, so this may be a read error. The V gene is TRBV18, the J gene TRBJ2-5, with D unclear. Germline loops: CDR1 KGHSH, CDR2 LQKENI. CDR3 length: 12 amino acids. CDR3 nucleotides: TGTGCCAGCGCACCGGGCCAAGAGACCCAGTACTTC. Its translation is CASAPGQETQYF.

V gene TRBV9 combines with J gene TRBJ2-1; 8 bases agree with TRBD2. Germline-derived CDR1 and CDR2 are SGDLS and YYNGEE. The CDR3 is 15 amino acids. V dropped 3 bases and J dropped 7; count of bases not matched to a gene: 9. DNA for the CDR3: TGTGCCAGCAGCGCAGATAGCGGGAAGGGGAATGAGCAGTTCTTC. Translated, it gives CASSADSGKGNEQFF.

This sequence joins TRBV6-1 and TRBJ2-7; 13 positions agree with TRBD2. Germline V gene lookup returns CDR1 MNHNS and CDR2 SASEGT. J lost 0 bases, V lost 6 bases, and 20 bases had no gene match. The CDR3 contains 21 residues. The CDR3 is CASSRRGGLAGELKSSYEQYF. In nucleotides, the CDR3 is TGTGCCAGCAGCCGAAGGGGAGGACTAGCGGGAGAACTGAAGAGCTCCTACGAGCAGTACTTC.